The 30 T cell receptor beta chains below come from one sample, sequenced in a study of T cells after yellow fever vaccination. MiXCR, run by TCRdb on the 5' RACE reads, gives a single entry per CDR3 protein. The sample includes more than 95,000 distinct CDR3 sequences, 7.4% of them seen just once. Specimen: CD4+ T cells sorted from PBMCs, collected more than 8 days after the first yellow fever vaccination. These receptors were collected from a man between 18 and 35 years old who received the YFV17D yellow fever vaccine.

This clonotype was picked up one time. A much larger clone differs from this one at a single base, so this may be a read error. The rearrangement links TRBV3-1 to TRBJ2-5; unclear D gene. The germline V gene encodes CDR1 LGHDT and CDR2 YNNKEL (reference sequence). The CDR3 contains 18 residues. The CDR3 loop reads CACSFPTSIATFQETQYF. The CDR3 DNA is TGTGCCTGCAGCTTTCCCACTTCTATAGCCACCTTCCAAGAGACCCAGTACTTC.

This clonotype came up many times. V is TRBV3-1 and J is TRBJ2-5, with TRBD1 matching over 7 bases. Germline CDR1 reads LGHDT; CDR2 reads YNNKEL (reference sequence). With 0 bases clipped from V and 6 bases from J, the junction kept 7 bases outside the gene matches. CDR3 length: 15 residues. CDR3 sequence (DNA): TGTGCCAGCAGCCAAGATCTGGCAGGGGGACAGACCCAGTACTTC. This gives the protein CASSQDLAGGQTQYF.

This chain joins TRBV6-2 or TRBV6-3 and TRBJ2-6; no clear D gene. V was cut by 10 bases and J by 0 bases, with 7 bases left in between. The CDR3 is 13 amino acids. CDR1 is MNHEY and CDR2 is SVGEGT in the germline V gene. CDR3 DNA: TGTGCCATTTCGAGCTCTGGGGCCAACGTCCTGACTTTC. Amino acid sequence: CAISSSGANVLTF.

This clonotype came up many times. This chain connects TRBV7-2 to TRBJ1-2, with D maybe TRBD1 (5 bases). Germline V gene data show CDR1 as SGHTA and CDR2 as FQGNSA. This CDR3 is 16 amino acids long. V shed 2 bases and J shed 6 bases, with 19 bases lying between them. CDR3 sequence reads: CASSLRQTHTENGYTF. For the CDR3, the DNA is TGTGCCAGCAGCTTAAGACAGACCCATACAGAAAATGGCTACACCTTC.

This clonotype appeared many times. This rearrangement joins TRBV12-3 or TRBV12-4 to TRBJ1-1, with D perhaps TRBD1 (5 bases). V was clipped by 6 bases and J by 1 base, with 9 bases between them. The CDR3 covers 13 residues. CDR3 in DNA: TGTGCCAGCAGCTTCGGACAGAACACTGAAGCTTTCTTT. Translating gives CASSFGQNTEAFF.

The sample holds many counts of this clonotype. The chain links TRBV18 to TRBJ2-5; perhaps D is TRBD1 or TRBD2 (5 bases each). The CDR3 contains 17 residues. V lost 5 bases to trimming and J lost 1 base, with 20 bases between them. Germline-derived CDR1 and CDR2 are KGHSH and LQKENI. The CDR3 nucleotides are TGTGCCAGCTCAAACGGGGACCCCAGTACCATCCAAGAGACCCAGTACTTC. It codes for CASSNGDPSTIQETQYF.

This clonotype was seen ten or more times. The chain couples TRBV18 to TRBJ1-4; perhaps TRBD1 as D (5 bases). CDR1 is KGHSH and CDR2 is LQKENI in the germline V gene. Between the trimmed V and J ends, which lost 2 bases and 0 bases, there was a span of 22 bases. CDR3 size: 20 residues. The CDR3 spells CASSPKQSDRRRATNEKLFF. The CDR3 DNA is TGTGCCAGCTCACCAAAGCAATCCGACAGAAGAAGAGCAACTAATGAAAAACTGTTTTTT.

This sequence joins TRBV27 and TRBJ2-3, with D tentatively TRBD1 (7 bases). Between the trimmed V and J ends, which lost 6 bases and 2 bases, there was a span of 15 bases. Germline V gene sequence: CDR1 MNHEY, CDR2 SMNVEV (reference sequence). The CDR3 sequence is 15 residues long. Here the CDR3 DNA reads TGTGCCAGCAGAGCCTCAGGGGGGCCCACAGATACGCAGTATTTT. It yields the protein CASRASGGPTDTQYF.

This clonotype was recorded many times. The rearrangement links TRBV28 to TRBJ2-5, with 7 bases fitting TRBD1. V was pared by 7 bases and J by 4 bases, with 6 bases of the junction left unmatched. The CDR3 has 13 residues. Germline values: CDR1 MDHEN, CDR2 SYDVKM. The CDR3 region has the DNA TGTGCCAGCACCGGGACAGTGGGAGAGACCCAGTACTTC. This codes for CASTGTVGETQYF.

The V gene is TRBV7-6, the J gene TRBJ1-1; D is possibly TRBD1 (6 bases). Trimming took 4 bases from V and 4 from J, leaving 16 bases between them. This CDR3 region has 15 residues. Germline CDR1 reads SGHVS; CDR2 reads FNYEAQ. This CDR3 reads CASSSRSRGGTEAFF. The CDR3 region has the DNA TGTGCCAGCAGCTCCCGGTCCAGGGGTGGCACTGAAGCTTTCTTT.

This clonotype occurred many times. The chain links TRBV7-6 to TRBJ2-3, with D tentatively TRBD2 (6 bases). Germline V lookup: CDR1 SGHVS, CDR2 FNYEAQ. Trimming cost V 2 bases and J 0 bases, with 9 bases left between them. The CDR3 is 15 residues long. CDR3: CASSLWGLSTDTQYF. The CDR3 coding sequence is TGTGCCAGCAGCTTATGGGGACTGAGCACAGATACGCAGTATTTT.

This clonotype has a count of ten or more. V and J are TRBV23-1 and TRBJ2-7; 9 bases match TRBD1. TRBV23-1 is assigned to the ORF class and has an uncertain function. The CDR3 covers 14 residues. J lost 3 bases, V lost 4 bases, and 4 bases had no gene match. The CDR3 coding sequence is TGCGCCAGCAGTCTGGACAGGGGAGTCTACGAGCAGTACGTC. This encodes CASSLDRGVYEQYV.

This clonotype was seen ten or more times. V and J are TRBV5-1 and TRBJ2-3; D ambiguous. The CDR3 spans 13 residues. The V gene lost 3 bases and the J gene lost 6 bases, with 11 bases spanning the gap. In germline, CDR1 is SGHRS, CDR2 YFSETQ. For the CDR3, the DNA is TGCGCCAGCAGCTCCGAAGCCGTGGATACGCAGTATTTT. It yields the protein CASSSEAVDTQYF. Full variable domain (outside the CDR3, taken from reference TRBV5-1 and TRBJ2-3): KAGVTQTPRYLIKTRGQQVTLSCSPISGHRSVSWYQQTPGQGLQFLFEYFSETQRNKGNFPGRFSGRQFSNSRSEMNVSTLELGDSALYLCASSSEAVDTQYFGPGTRLTVL.

This clonotype was detected ten times or more. J is TRBJ2-7 and V is TRBV2; D is possibly TRBD1 (5 bases). With 9 bases removed from V and 0 bases from J, the gap between germline ends came to 12 bases. Germline CDR1 is SNHLY and CDR2 is FYNNEI. This CDR3 contains 13 residues. This CDR3 reads CASGASISYEQYF. In nucleotides, the CDR3 is TGTGCCAGTGGGGCATCAATCTCCTACGAGCAGTACTTC.

The sample holds many counts of this clonotype. This chain joins TRBV20-1 and TRBJ2-3, with D hard to call. V was trimmed by 6 bases and J by 2 bases, leaving 9 bases between them. The germline CDR1 and CDR2 sequences are DFQATT and SNEGSKA (reference sequence). This CDR3 is 12 amino acids long. The CDR3 loop reads CSASTVTDTQYF. The CDR3 DNA is TGCAGTGCCTCGACCGTCACAGATACGCAGTATTTT.

This clonotype was observed many times. The V gene is TRBV5-1, the J gene TRBJ2-2; D is perhaps TRBD1 (7 bases). This CDR3 region has 18 residues. Looked up from germline, CDR1 is SGHRS and CDR2 is YFSETQ. Trimming stripped 2 bases from V and 6 bases from J, with 23 bases between. The CDR3: CASSFAHRGGTGAGELFF. CDR3 DNA sequence: TGCGCCAGCAGCTTCGCTCACAGGGGAGGAACGGGGGCCGGGGAGCTGTTTTTT.

This clonotype was recorded at least ten times. J is TRBJ1-5 and V is TRBV7-2; TRBD1 agrees at 8 bases. The germline CDR1 and CDR2 sequences are SGHTA and FQGNSA. This CDR3 has 14 residues. V lost 3 bases, J lost 7 bases, and 5 bases stayed unmatched. In nucleotides, the CDR3 is TGTGCCAGCAGCTTGGACAGGGCCAACCAGCCCCAGCATTTT. This translates into CASSLDRANQPQHF.

The table lists this clonotype with many counts. The J gene is TRBJ2-1, the V gene TRBV6-2 or TRBV6-3; weak D call: TRBD2 (7 bases). This CDR3 has 21 residues. The V gene lost 2 bases and the J gene lost 4 bases, with 30 bases spanning the gap. Germline V gene lookup returns CDR1 MNHEY and CDR2 SVGEGT. CDR3 sequence: CASSYGRRGLKREVDYNEQFF. CDR3 sequence (DNA): TGTGCCAGCAGTTACGGTAGGCGGGGGCTAAAAAGGGAAGTGGATTACAATGAGCAGTTCTTC.

This clonotype was found many times. This CDR3 fails to terminate in the conserved phenylalanine or tryptophan, so it likely reflects a read error. This chain connects TRBV25-1 to TRBJ1-2; no clear D. Germline-derived CDR1 and CDR2 are MGHDK and SYGVNS. The length of the CDR3 is 13 residues. Trimming removed 6 bases at V and 4 bases at J, with 12 bases between. CDR3 amino acids: CASRSNTAYGYTL. The CDR3 DNA follows: TGTGCCAGCAGAAGCAATACGGCCTATGGCTACACCTTA.

Concerning this clonotype itself: Being one base from a much bigger clone, this may be a read error. The V and J genes are TRBV7-2 and TRBJ1-1; TRBD1 matches 8 bases. J lost 8 bases, V lost 7 bases, and 9 bases had no gene match. From germline, CDR1 is SGHTA and CDR2 FQGNSA. This CDR3 region has 13 residues. CDR3 in amino acids: CASTHDRGVEAFF. The CDR3 DNA reads as TGTGCCAGCACCCACGACAGGGGAGTGGAAGCTTTCTTT. The variable domain in full, with the rest retrieved from reference TRBV7-2 and TRBJ1-1, is GAGVSQSPSNKVTEKGKDVELRCDPISGHTALYWYRQSLGQGLEFLIYFQGNSAPDKSGLPSDRFSAERTGGSVSTLTIQRTQQEDSAVYLCASTHDRGVEAFFGQGTRLTVV.

There are many counts of this clonotype. V and J are TRBV5-1 and TRBJ2-4; D remains ambiguous. This CDR3 has 15 residues. Germline CDR1 reads SGHRS; CDR2 reads YFSETQ. Trimming pared 0 bases from V and 8 bases from J, leaving 15 bases between. The CDR3 nucleotides are TGCGCCAGCAGCTTGGGTCGGGCCCTTTGGGACATTCAGTACTTC. Translated: CASSLGRALWDIQYF.

This clonotype was seen ten or more times. The chain has TRBV20-1 and TRBJ2-3, with D perhaps matching TRBD2 (7 bases). The CDR3 covers 14 residues. Per the germline V gene, CDR1 is DFQATT and CDR2 is SNEGSKA (reference sequence). V lost 6 bases to trimming and J lost 4 bases, with 17 bases between them. In nucleotides, the CDR3 is TGCAGTGCGGTCTCGGGGGGCTCGGCAGATACGCAGTATTTT. Its translation is CSAVSGGSADTQYF.

This clonotype has a count of ten or more. For the CDR3, the DNA is TGTGCCACCAGTGATTCCCGGACAGGTTGGAGGAATGAGCAGTTCTTC. Translated, it gives CATSDSRTGWRNEQFF. V usage is TRBV24-1 and J usage is TRBJ2-1, with 7 bases aligning to TRBD1. The germline V gene has CDR1 KGHDR and CDR2 SFDVKD. The V and J ends lost 2 bases and 7 bases, in that order; junction bases with no gene match: 10. This CDR3 is built from 16 residues.

This clonotype was counted only a few times. The rearrangement joins TRBV19 to TRBJ2-5; a weak D match, TRBD2 (6 bases). CDR3 length: 13 residues. Germline loops: CDR1 LNHDA, CDR2 SQIVND (reference sequence). The V end lost 6 bases, the J end lost 1 base, and 9 bases lay between the germline ends. The CDR3 DNA sequence: TGTGCCAGTAGCCCTAGCGTCCAAGAGACCCAGTACTTC. It encodes CASSPSVQETQYF.

This clonotype appeared once. This chain uses TRBV19 with TRBJ2-1, with TRBD2 matching 10 bases. Germline V gives CDR1 LNHDA, CDR2 SQIVND (reference sequence). The CDR3 has 15 residues. Trimming at V came to 7 bases and at J to 7 bases, leaving 10 bases not matched to a gene. CDR3 in DNA: TGTGCCAGTACCTCTCTAGCGGGGGCCAAGAATGAGCAGTTCTTC. Its translation is CASTSLAGAKNEQFF.

This clonotype was found many times. The rearrangement uses TRBV6-2 or TRBV6-3 and TRBJ2-1, with D possibly called TRBD1 or TRBD2 (5 bases each). This CDR3 contains 18 residues. CDR1 is MNHEY and CDR2 is SVGEGT in the germline V gene. Trimming took off 0 bases at V and 4 bases at J, with 19 bases between the two ends. CDR3 sequence reads: CASSYSYGSGPFYNEQFF. CDR3 bases: TGTGCCAGCAGTTACTCCTACGGGTCGGGGCCTTTTTACAATGAGCAGTTCTTC.

This clonotype was seen ten or more times. The rearrangement uses TRBV20-1 and TRBJ2-3, with 8 bases fitting TRBD2. The CDR3 loop spans 12 amino acids. Trimming removed 8 bases from V and 15 bases from J; junction bases left unmatched: 16. Germline V gene sequence: CDR1 DFQATT, CDR2 SNEGSKA (reference sequence). Written as DNA, the CDR3 is TGCAGTCCGCGGGGAGGGGCGGGGGGTTCATATTTT. This sequence encodes CSPRGGAGGSYF.

This clonotype has at least ten counts. The chain has TRBV11-2 and TRBJ1-2, with 8 bases lining up with TRBD1. This CDR3 is built from 14 residues. Germline V gene sequence: CDR1 SGHAT, CDR2 FQNNGV. Trimming cost V 0 bases and J 3 bases; bases outside gene matches: 0. CDR3 sequence (DNA): TGTGCCAGCAGCTTAGACAGGGGGCACTATGGCTACACCTTC. Its protein product is CASSLDRGHYGYTF.

DNA of the CDR3: TGTGCCAGCAGCTCTAACAGGCTTCTCGGAAACACCATATATTTT. Translation: CASSSNRLLGNTIYF. V gene TRBV7-2 combines with J gene TRBJ1-3, with D perhaps matching TRBD1 (5 bases). Germline V gives CDR1 SGHTA, CDR2 FQGNSA. CDR3 length: 15 residues. Trimming stripped 4 bases from V and 4 bases from J, with 14 bases between.

This clonotype was seen repeatedly, ten times or more. The V and J genes are TRBV5-1 and TRBJ1-4; perhaps TRBD1 as D (6 bases). Germline V gene lookup returns CDR1 SGHRS and CDR2 YFSETQ. The V end was cut by 4 bases, the J end by 1 base, with 11 bases between. The CDR3 runs 15 residues. CDR3 in amino acids: CASSGGALTNEKLFF. DNA for the CDR3: TGCGCCAGCAGCGGGGGGGCCTTAACTAATGAAAAACTGTTTTTT.